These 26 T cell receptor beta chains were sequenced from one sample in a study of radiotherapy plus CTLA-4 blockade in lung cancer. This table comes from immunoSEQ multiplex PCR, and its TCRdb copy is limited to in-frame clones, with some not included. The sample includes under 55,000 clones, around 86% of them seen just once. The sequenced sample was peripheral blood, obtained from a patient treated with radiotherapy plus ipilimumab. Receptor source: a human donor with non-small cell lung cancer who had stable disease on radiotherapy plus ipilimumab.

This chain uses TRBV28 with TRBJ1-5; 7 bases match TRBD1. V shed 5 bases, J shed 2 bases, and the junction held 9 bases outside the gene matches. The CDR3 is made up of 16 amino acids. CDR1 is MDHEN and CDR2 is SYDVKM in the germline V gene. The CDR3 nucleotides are TGTGCCAGCAGTCTCCAGGGGGGTCGGGGCAATCAGCCCCAGCATTTT. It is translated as CASSLQGGRGNQPQHF.

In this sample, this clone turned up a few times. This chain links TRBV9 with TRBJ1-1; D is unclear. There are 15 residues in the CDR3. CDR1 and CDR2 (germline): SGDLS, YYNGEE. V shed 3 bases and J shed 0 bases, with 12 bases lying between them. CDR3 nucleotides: TGTGCCAGCAGCGCTTCGGGGAGCATGAACACTGAAGCTTTCTTT. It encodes CASSASGSMNTEAFF.

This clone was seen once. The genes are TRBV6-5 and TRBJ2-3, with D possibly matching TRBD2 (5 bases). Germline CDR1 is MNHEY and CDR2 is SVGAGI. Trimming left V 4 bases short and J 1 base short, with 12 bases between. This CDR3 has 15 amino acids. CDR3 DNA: TGTGCCAGCAGTTTTTCGGGGAGCCGCACAGATACGCAGTATTTT. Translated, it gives CASSFSGSRTDTQYF.

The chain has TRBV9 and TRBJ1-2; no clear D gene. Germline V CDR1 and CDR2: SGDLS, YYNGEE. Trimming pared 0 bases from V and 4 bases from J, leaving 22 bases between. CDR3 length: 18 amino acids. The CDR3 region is CASSVETAPDLSGYGYTF. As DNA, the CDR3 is TGTGCCAGCAGCGTAGAAACAGCCCCAGACCTTTCTGGCTATGGCTACACCTTC. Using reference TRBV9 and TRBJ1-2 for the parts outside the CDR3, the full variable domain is DSGVTQTPKHLITATGQRVTLRCSPRSGDLSVYWYQQSLDQGLQFLIQYYNGEERAKGNILERFSAQQFPDLHSELNLSSLELGDSALYFCASSVETAPDLSGYGYTFGSGTRLTVV.

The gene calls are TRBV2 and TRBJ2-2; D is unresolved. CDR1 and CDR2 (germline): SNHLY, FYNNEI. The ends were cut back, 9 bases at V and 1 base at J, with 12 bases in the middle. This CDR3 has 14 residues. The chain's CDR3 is CASALAENTGELFF. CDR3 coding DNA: TGTGCCAGTGCCCTGGCTGAGAACACCGGGGAGCTGTTTTTT.

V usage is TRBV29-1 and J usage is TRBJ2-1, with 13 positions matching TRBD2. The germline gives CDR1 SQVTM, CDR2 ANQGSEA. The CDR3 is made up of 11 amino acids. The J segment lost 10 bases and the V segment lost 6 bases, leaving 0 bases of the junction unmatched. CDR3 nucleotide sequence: TGCAGCGTGGGACTAGCGGGGGAGCAGTTCTTC. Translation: CSVGLAGEQFF.

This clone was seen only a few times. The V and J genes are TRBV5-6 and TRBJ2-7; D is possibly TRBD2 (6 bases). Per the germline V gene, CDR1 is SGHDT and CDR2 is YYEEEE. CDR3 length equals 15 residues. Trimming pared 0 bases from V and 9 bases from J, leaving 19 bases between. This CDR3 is CASSLAAMQRRGQYF. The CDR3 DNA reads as TGTGCCAGCAGCTTGGCCGCGATGCAGCGGAGGGGGCAGTACTTC.

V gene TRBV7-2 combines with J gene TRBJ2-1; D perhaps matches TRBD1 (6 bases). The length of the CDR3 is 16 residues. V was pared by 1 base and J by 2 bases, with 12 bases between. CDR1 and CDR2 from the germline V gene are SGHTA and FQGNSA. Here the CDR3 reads CASSLGGGEPYNEQFF. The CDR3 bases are TGTGCCAGCAGCTTAGGAGGGGGAGAGCCCTACAATGAGCAGTTCTTC.

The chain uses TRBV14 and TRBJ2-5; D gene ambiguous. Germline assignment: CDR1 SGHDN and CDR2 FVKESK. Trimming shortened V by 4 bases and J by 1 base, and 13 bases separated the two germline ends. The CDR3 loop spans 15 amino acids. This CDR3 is CASSPFLSPQETQYF. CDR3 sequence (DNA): TGTGCCAGCAGCCCCTTTCTGTCCCCCCAAGAGACCCAGTACTTC.

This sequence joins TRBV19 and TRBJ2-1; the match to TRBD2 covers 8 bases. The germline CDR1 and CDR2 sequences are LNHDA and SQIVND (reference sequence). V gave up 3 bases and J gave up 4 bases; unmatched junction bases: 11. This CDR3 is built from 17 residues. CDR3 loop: CASSIAGGVAPYNEQFF. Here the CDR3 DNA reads TGTGCCAGTAGTATCGCCGGGGGGGTAGCGCCATACAATGAGCAGTTCTTC.

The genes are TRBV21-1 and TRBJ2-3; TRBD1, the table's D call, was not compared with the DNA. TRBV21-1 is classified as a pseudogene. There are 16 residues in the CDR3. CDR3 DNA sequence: TGTGCCAGCAGCAAAGTGAGGGGGCGGATCACAGATACGCAGTATTTT. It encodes CASSKVRGRITDTQYF.

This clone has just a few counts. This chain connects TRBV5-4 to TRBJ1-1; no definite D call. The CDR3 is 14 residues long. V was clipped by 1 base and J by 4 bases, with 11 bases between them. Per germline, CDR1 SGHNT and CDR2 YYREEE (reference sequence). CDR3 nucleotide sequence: TGTGCCAGCAGCTTGTCATCCCATAGCACTGAAGCTTTCTTT. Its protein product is CASSLSSHSTEAFF. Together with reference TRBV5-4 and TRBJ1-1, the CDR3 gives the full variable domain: ETGVTQSPTHLIKTRGQQVTLRCSSQSGHNTVSWYQQALGQGPQFIFQYYREEENGRGNFPPRFSGLQFPNYSSELNVNALELDDSALYLCASSLSSHSTEAFFGQGTRLTVV.

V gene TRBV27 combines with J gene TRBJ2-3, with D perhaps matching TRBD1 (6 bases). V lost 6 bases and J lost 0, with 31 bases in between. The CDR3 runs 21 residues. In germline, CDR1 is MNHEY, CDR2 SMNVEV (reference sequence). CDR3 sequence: CASSFRGSGWEKLTSTDTQYF. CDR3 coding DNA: TGTGCCAGCAGCTTCAGGGGCAGCGGTTGGGAGAAGCTGACTAGCACAGATACGCAGTATTTT.

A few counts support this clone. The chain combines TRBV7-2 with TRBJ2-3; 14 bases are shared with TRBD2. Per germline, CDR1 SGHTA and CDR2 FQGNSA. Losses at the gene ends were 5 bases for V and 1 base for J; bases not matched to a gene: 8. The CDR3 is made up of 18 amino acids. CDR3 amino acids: CASSPIRGLAGGTDTQYF. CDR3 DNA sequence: TGTGCCAGCAGCCCCATCAGGGGACTAGCGGGAGGCACAGATACGCAGTATTTT. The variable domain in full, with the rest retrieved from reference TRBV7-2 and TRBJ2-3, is GAGVSQSPSNKVTEKGKDVELRCDPISGHTALYWYRQSLGQGLEFLIYFQGNSAPDKSGLPSDRFSAERTGGSVSTLTIQRTQQEDSAVYLCASSPIRGLAGGTDTQYFGPGTRLTVL.

The CDR3 region is CASSLGQGTNEKLFF. The DNA for the CDR3 is TGTGCCAGCAGCTTAGGACAGGGTACTAATGAAAAACTGTTTTTT. This chain links TRBV5-4 with TRBJ1-4; 8 bases are shared with TRBD1. CDR1 SGHNT and CDR2 YYREEE come from the germline V gene (reference sequence). This CDR3 has 15 amino acids. V lost 2 bases and J lost 2; bases outside the gene matches: 2.

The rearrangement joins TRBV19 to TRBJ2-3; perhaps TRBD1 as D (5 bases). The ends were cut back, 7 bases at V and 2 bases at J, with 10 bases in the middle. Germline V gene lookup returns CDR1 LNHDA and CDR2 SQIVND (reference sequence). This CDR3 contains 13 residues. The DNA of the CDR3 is TGTGCCAGTAAGGGCAGGGACACAGATACGCAGTATTTT. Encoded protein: CASKGRDTDTQYF.

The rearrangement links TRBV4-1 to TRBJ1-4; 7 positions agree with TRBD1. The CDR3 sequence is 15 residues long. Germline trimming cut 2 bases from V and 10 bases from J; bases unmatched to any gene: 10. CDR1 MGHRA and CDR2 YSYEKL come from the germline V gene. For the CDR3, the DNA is TGCGCCAGCAGCCAACCCTCGGGACAGTATGGAAAACTGTTTTTT. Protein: CASSQPSGQYGKLFF.

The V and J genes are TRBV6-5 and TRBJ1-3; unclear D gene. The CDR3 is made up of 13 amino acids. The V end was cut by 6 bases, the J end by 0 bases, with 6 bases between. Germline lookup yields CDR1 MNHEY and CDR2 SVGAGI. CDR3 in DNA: TGTGCCAGCAGAACAAACTCTGGAAACACCATATATTTT. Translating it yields CASRTNSGNTIYF.

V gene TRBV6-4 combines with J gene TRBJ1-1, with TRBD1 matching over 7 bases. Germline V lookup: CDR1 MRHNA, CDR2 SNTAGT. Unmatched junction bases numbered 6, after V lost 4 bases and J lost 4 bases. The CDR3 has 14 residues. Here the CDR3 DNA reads TGTGCCAGCAGTGTATCACCAGGGGGCACTGAAGCTTTCTTT. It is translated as CASSVSPGGTEAFF.

The CDR3 reads CASSLATGFSYNEQFF. As DNA, the CDR3 is TGTGCCAGCAGCTTAGCAACAGGGTTTTCCTACAATGAGCAGTTCTTC. The gene calls are TRBV5-5 and TRBJ2-1; D might be TRBD1 (6 bases). This CDR3 is 16 amino acids long. V lost 2 bases to trimming and J lost 1 base, with 13 bases between them. Germline loops: CDR1 SGHKS, CDR2 YYEKEE (reference sequence).

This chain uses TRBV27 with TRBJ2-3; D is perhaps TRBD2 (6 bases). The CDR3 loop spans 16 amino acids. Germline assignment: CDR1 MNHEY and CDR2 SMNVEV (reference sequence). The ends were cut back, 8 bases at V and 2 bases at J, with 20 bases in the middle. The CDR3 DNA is TGTGCCAGCGGACCGGGACTCGCAGTGATCACAGATACGCAGTATTTT. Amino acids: CASGPGLAVITDTQYF.

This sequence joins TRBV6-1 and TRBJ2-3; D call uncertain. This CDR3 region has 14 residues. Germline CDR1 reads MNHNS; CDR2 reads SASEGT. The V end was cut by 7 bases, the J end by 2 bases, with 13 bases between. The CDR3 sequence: CASKVWALTDTQYF. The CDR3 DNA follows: TGTGCCAGCAAGGTGTGGGCCCTCACAGATACGCAGTATTTT.

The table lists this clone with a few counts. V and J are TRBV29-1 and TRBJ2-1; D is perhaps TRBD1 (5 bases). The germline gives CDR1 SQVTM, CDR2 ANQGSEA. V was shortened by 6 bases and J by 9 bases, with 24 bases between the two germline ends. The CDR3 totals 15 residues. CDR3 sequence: CSVAKLLTETPEQFF. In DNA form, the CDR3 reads TGCAGCGTCGCCAAATTACTGACAGAGACACCTGAGCAGTTCTTC.

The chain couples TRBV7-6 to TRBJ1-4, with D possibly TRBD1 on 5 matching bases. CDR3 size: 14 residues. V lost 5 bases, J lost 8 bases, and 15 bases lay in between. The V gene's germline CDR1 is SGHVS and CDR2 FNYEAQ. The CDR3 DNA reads TGTGCCAGCAGCCGGGTCCCTAAGGGGGAAAAACTGTTTTTT. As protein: CASSRVPKGEKLFF. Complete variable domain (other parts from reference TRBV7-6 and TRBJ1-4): GAGVSQSPRYKVTKRGQDVALRCDPISGHVSLYWYRQALGQGPEFLTYFNYEAQQDKSGLPNDRFSAERPEGSISTLTIQRTEQRDSAMYRCASSRVPKGEKLFFGSGTQLSVL.

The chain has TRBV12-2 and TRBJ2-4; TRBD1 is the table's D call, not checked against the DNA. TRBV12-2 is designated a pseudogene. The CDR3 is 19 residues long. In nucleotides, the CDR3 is TGTGCAAGTCGCTTCGGACAGGGTCGAAACCCCCTAGCCAAAAACATTCAGTACTTC. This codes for CASRFGQGRNPLAKNIQYF.

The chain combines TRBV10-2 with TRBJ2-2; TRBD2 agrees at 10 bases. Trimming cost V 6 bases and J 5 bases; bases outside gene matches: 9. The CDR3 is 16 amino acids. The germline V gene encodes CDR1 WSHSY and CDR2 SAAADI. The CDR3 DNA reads TGCGCCAGCAGACCCAGCGGGAGGGTGTTGACCGGGGAGCTGTTTTTT. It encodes CASRPSGRVLTGELFF.